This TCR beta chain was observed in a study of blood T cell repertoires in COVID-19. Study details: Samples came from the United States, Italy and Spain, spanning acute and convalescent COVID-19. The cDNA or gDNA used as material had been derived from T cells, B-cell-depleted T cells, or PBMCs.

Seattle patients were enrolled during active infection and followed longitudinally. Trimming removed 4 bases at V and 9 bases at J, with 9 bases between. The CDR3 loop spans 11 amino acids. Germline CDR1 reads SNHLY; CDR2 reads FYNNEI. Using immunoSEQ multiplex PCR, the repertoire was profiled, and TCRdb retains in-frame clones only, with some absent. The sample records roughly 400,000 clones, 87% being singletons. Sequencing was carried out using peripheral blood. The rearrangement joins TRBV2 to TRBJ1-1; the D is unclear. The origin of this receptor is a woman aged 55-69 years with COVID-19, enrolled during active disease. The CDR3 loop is CASSVRGKAFF. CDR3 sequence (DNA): TGTGCCAGCAGTGTAAGAGGGAAAGCTTTCTTT.